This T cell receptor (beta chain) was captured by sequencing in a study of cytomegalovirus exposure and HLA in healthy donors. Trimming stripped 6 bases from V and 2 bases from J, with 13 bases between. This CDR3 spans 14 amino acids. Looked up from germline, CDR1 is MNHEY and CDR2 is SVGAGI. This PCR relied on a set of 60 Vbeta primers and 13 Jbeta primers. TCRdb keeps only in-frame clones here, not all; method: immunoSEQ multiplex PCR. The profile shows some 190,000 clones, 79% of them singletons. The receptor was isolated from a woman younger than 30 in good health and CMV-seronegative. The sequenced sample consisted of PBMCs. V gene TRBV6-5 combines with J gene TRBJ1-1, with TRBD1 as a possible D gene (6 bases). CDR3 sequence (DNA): TGTGCCAGCAGATATTACAGGGCCAACACTGAAGCTTTCTTT. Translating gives CASRYYRANTEAFF.